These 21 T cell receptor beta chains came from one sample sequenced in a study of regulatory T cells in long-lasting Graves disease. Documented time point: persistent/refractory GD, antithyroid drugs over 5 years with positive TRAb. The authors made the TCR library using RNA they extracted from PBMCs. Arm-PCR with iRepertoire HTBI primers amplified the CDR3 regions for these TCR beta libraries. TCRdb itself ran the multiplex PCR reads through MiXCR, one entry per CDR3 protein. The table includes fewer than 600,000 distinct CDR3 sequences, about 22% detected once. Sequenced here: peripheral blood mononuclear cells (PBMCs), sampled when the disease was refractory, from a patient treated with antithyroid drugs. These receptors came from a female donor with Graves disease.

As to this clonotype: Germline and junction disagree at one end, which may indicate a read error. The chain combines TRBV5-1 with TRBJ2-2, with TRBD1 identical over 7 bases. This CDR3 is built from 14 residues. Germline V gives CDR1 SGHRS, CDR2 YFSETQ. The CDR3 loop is CASRLGQSTGELFF. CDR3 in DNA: TGCGCCAGCAGATTGGGACAGAGCACCGGGGAGCTGTTTTTT.

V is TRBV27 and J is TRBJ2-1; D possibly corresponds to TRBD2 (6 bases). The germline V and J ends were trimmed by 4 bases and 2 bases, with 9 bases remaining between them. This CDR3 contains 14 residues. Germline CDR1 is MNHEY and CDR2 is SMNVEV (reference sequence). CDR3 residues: CASSSWGAYNEQFF. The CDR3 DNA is TGTGCCAGCAGTTCGTGGGGGGCCTACAATGAGCAGTTCTTC.

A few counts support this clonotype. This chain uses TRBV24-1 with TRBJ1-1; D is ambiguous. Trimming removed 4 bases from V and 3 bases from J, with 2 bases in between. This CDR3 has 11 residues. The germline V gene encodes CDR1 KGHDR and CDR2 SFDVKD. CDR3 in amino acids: CATSEDTEAFF. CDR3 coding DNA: TGTGCCACCAGTGAGGACACTGAAGCTTTCTTT.

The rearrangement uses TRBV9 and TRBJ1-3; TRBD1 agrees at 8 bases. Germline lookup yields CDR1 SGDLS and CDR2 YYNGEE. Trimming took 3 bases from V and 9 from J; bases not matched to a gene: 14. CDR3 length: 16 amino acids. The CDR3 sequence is CASSASGQATSGTIYF. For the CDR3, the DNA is TGTGCCAGCAGCGCCTCGGGACAGGCCACGTCAGGCACCATATATTTT.

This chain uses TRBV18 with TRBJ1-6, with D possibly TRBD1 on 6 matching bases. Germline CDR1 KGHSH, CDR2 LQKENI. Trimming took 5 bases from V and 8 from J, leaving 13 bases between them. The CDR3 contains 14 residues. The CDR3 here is CASSSDRRDSPLHF. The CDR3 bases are TGTGCCAGCTCATCCGACAGGAGGGATTCACCCCTCCACTTT.

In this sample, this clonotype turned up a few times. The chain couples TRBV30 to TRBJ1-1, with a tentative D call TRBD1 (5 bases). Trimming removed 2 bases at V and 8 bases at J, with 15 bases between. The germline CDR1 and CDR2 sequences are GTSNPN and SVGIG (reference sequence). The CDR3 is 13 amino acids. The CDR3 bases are TGTGCCTGGAGTAATCGGCGGGGGAGCGAAGCTTTCTTT. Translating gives CAWSNRRGSEAFF.

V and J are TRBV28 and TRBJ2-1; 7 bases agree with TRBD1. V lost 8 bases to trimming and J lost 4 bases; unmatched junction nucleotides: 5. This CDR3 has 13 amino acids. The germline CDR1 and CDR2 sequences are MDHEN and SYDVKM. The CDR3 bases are TGTGCCAGCGACAGGGAAGGGTACAATGAGCAGTTCTTC. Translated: CASDREGYNEQFF.

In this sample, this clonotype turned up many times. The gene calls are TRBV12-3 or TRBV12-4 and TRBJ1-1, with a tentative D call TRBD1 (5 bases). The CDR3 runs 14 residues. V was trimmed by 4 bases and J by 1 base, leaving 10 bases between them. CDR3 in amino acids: CASSWQGPNTEAFF. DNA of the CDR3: TGTGCCAGCAGTTGGCAGGGTCCGAACACTGAAGCTTTCTTT.

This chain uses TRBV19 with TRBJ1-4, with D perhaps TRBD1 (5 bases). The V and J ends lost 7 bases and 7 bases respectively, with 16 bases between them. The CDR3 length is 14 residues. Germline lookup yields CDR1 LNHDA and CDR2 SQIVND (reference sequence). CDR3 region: CASISGGAGEKLFF. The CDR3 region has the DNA TGTGCCAGTATCTCCGGGGGAGCGGGTGAAAAACTGTTTTTT. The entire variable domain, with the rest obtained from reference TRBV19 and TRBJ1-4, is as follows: DGGITQSPKYLFRKEGQNVTLSCEQNLNHDAMYWYRQDPGQGLRLIYYSQIVNDFQKGDIAEGYSVSREKKESFPLTVTSAQKNPTAFYLCASISGGAGEKLFFGSGTQLSVL.

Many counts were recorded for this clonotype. The CDR3 DNA is TGTGCCAGCACCCATAGCCGAAGACGTATGAACACTGAAGCTTTCTTT. Protein: CASTHSRRRMNTEAFF. J is TRBJ1-1 and V is TRBV12-3 or TRBV12-4; unclear D gene. This CDR3 is built from 16 residues. The V end was cut by 7 bases, the J end by 0 bases, with 18 bases between.

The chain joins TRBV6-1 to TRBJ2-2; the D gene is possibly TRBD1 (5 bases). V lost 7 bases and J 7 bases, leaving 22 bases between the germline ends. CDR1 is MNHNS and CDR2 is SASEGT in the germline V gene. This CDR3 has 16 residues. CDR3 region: CASTTPQGSRVGELFF. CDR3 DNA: TGTGCCAGCACCACACCCCAGGGTAGCAGGGTCGGGGAGCTGTTTTTT.

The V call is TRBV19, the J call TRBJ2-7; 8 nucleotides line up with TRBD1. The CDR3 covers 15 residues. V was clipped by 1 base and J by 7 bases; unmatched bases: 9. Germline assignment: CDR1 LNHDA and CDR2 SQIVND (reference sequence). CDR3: CASSIAPGGLGEQYF. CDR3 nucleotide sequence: TGTGCCAGTAGTATAGCCCCAGGGGGCCTGGGGGAGCAGTACTTC.

In nucleotides, the CDR3 is TGTGCCAGCAGCTTTACAGGGGAGATCCCAAACTATGGCTACACCTTC. Translated: CASSFTGEIPNYGYTF. The genes are TRBV7-9 and TRBJ1-2, with TRBD1 matching 7 bases. V dropped 3 bases and J dropped 2; count of bases not matched to a gene: 9. From germline, CDR1 is SEHNR and CDR2 FQNEAQ (reference sequence). This CDR3 has 16 amino acids.

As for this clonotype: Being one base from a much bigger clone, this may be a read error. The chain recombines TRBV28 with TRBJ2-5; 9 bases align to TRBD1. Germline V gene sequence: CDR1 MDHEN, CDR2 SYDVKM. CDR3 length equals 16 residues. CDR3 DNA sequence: TGTGCCAGCAGTTTAAGGGACAGGGAAGTTGAAGAGACCCGGTACTTC. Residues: CASSLRDREVEETRYF. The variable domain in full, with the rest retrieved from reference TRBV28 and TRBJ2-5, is DVKVTQSSRYLVKRTGEKVFLECVQDMDHENMFWYRQDPGLGLRLIYFSYDVKMKEKGDIPEGYSVSREKKERFSLILESASTNQTSMYLCASSLRDREVEETRYFGPGTRLLVL.

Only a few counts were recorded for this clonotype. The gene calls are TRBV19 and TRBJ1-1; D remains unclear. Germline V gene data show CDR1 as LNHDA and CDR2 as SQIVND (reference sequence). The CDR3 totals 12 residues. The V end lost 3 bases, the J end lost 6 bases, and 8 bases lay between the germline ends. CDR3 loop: CASSIGISEAFF. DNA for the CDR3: TGTGCCAGTAGTATCGGCATCTCTGAAGCTTTCTTT.

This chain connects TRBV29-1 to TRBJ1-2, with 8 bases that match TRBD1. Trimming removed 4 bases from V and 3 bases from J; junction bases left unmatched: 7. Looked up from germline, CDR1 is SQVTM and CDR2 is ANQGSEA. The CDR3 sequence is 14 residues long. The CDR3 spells CSVAGTGGDYGYTF. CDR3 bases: TGCAGCGTTGCGGGAACAGGGGGGGACTATGGCTACACCTTC. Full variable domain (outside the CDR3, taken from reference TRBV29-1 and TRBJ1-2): SAVISQKPSRDICQRGTSLTIQCQVDSQVTMMFWYRQQPGQSLTLIATANQGSEATYESGFVIDKFPISRPNLTFSTLTVSNMSPEDSSIYLCSVAGTGGDYGYTFGSGTRLTVV.

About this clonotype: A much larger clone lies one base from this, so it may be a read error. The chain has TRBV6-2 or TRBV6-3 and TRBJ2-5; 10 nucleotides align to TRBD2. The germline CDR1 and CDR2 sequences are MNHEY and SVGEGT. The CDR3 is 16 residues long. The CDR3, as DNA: TGTGTCAGCAGTTACGGAGTAGCGGGGGGCCAAGAGACCCAGTACTTC. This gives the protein CVSSYGVAGGQETQYF.

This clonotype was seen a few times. CDR3 residues: CASSPGLAGADTQYF. CDR3 nucleotides: TGTGCCAGCAGTCCCGGGTTAGCGGGAGCAGATACGCAGTATTTT. The V and J genes are TRBV28 and TRBJ2-3, with 9 bases identical to TRBD2. The V gene's germline CDR1 is MDHEN and CDR2 SYDVKM. The V gene end was trimmed by 5 bases and the J gene end by 4 bases; junction bases not matched to a gene: 7. The CDR3 loop spans 15 amino acids.

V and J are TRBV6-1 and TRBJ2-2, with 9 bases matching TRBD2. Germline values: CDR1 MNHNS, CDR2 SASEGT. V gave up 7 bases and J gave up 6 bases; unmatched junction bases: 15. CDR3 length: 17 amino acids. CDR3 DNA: TGTGCCAGCACTAGCCGGACTAGCGCCGCGAATTCCGGGGAGCTGTTTTTT. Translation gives CASTSRTSAANSGELFF.

CDR3 nucleotides: TGTGCCACCAGCTTAACCGGGCTTCTAGGAGAGACCCAGTACTTC. Amino acid sequence: CATSLTGLLGETQYF. The rearrangement joins TRBV15 to TRBJ2-5; D remains ambiguous. The length of the CDR3 is 15 residues. Germline V gene data show CDR1 as LNHNV and CDR2 as YYDKDF (reference sequence). Trimming took off 5 bases at V and 4 bases at J, with 17 bases between the two ends.

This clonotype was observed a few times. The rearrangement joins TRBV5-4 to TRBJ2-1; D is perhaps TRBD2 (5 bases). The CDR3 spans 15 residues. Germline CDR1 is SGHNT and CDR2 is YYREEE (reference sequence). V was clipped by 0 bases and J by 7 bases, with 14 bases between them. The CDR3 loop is CASSLVGFRGNEQFF. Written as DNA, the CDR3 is TGTGCCAGCAGCTTGGTGGGGTTCCGGGGAAATGAGCAGTTCTTC.